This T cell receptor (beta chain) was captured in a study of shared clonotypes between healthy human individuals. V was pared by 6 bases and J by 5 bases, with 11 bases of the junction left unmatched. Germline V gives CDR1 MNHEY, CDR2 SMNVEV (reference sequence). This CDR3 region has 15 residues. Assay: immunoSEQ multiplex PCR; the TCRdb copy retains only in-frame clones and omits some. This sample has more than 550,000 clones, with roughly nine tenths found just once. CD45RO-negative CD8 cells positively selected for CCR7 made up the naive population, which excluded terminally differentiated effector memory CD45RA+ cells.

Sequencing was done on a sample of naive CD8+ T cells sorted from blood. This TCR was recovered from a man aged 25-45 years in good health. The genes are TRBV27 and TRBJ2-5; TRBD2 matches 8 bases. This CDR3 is CASSPGREGLETQYF. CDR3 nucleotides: TGTGCCAGCAGCCCCGGCCGGGAGGGGCTGGAGACCCAGTACTTC.